This T cell receptor beta chain comes out of a study of blood T cells in healthy people across ages. The germline V gene has CDR1 LGHDT and CDR2 YNNKEL (reference sequence). V shed 0 bases and J shed 0 bases, with 11 bases lying between them. The CDR3 runs 16 residues. Isolation recovered at least 6 million PBMCs from every sample. Concerning this clonotype: Its antigen remains unknown.

Overall study findings and caveats: Roughly linear declines in TCR beta diversity per million T cells occurred with age.

A second PCR of roughly 6 to 12 cycles used a sample-barcoded 5' primer and a J-beta primer mix. TCRdb passed the 5' RACE reads through MiXCR, listing each CDR3 protein once. The table has roughly 1,100,000 distinct CDR3 sequences, approximately 25% seen once. In addition, the sample was reused for a study of T cells of mothers and their children. That paper states: A few healthy Caucasian mothers and their six children donated. An overlap that was slightly higher, though non-significant, was seen in related mother-child pairs versus unrelated pairs.

The sequencing input was blood. The sequence came from a girl aged 2-10 years in good health. The rearrangement uses TRBV3-1 and TRBJ1-2; no firm D call. The CDR3, as DNA: TGTGCCAGCAGCCAAGAGTCGATACGAGCTAACTATGGCTACACCTTC. As protein: CASSQESIRANYGYTF.